The rows below give T cell receptor beta chains drawn from one sample of a study of shared clonotypes between healthy human individuals. Assay used: immunoSEQ multiplex PCR; TCRdb lists only in-frame clones, some missing. The data contain approximately 500,000 clones, approximately 79% of them singletons. Sequenced: PBMCs. All receptors derive from a woman aged 40-49 years in good health. Some clones in this sample may be carry-over from other donors' samples. The CDR3 runs from the conserved cysteine through the conserved F or W. For some rows the clone size is stated as once, few or many, or as a class when expanded; others skip it.

>TRBV19|TRBJ2-1|-|14
CASSIPPSYNEQFF
>TRBV9|TRBJ2-1|-|16
CASSPRTTMGYNEQFF
>TRBV10-1|TRBJ2-2|-|15
CASSFSGTNTGELFF
>TRBV7-9|TRBJ2-2|-|17
CASSLRGTTGIAGELFF
>TRBV7-2|TRBJ2-5|many|15
CASSPRTSSGGTQYF
>TRBV7-6|TRBJ2-6|-|16
CASSDLRGRGANVLTF
>TRBV5-1|TRBJ2-7|-|13
CASSDVGSNEQYF
>TRBV4-2|TRBJ2-2|-|18
CASSHLGTSPTNTGELFF
>TRBV9|TRBJ2-2|-|16
CASSGPLAGGSGELFF
>TRBV7-3|TRBJ2-3|-|16
CASSAGLAGETDTQYF
>TRBV28|TRBJ1-5|few|14
CASSLSRSDQPQHF
>TRBV5-1|TRBJ2-7|-|14
CASSLTPGPYEQYF
>TRBV5-1|TRBJ2-1|-|19
CASSPGLALLSSSYNEQFF
>TRBV29-1|TRBJ2-3|once|15
CSVAVGGRDTDTQYF
>TRBV28|TRBJ2-7|-|16
CASSDRPGQGSYEQYF
>TRBV10-3|TRBJ1-2|-|12
CAITRDGYGYTF
>TRBV6-1|TRBJ2-1|-|15
CASSELASGWNEQFF
>TRBV6-4|TRBJ2-2|-|19
CASPPQWARRPLRTGELFF
>TRBV14|TRBJ2-3|-|15
CASSPRLPGTDTQYF
>TRBV4-2|TRBJ2-3|-|16
CASSPPAGARLGTQYF
>TRBV29-1|TRBJ2-7|few|14
CSAFSGSSSYEQYF
>TRBV5-1|TRBJ2-1|-|14
CASSSGQGYNEQFF
>TRBV5-1|TRBJ2-7|-|14
CASSWSARSYEQYF
>TRBV11-2|TRBJ2-5|-|16
CASSLGANRFQETQYF
>TRBV29-1|TRBJ2-1|-|14
CSVVRQDLRNEQFF
>TRBV5-1|TRBJ2-6|-|17
CASSLDVQGSGANVLTF
>TRBV7-8|TRBJ2-1|-|14
CASSLATGVNEQFF
>TRBV28|TRBJ2-7|once|16
CASSLRTSGAIYEQYF
>TRBV7-3|TRBJ2-3|once|18
CASSPERTSGMYTDTQYF
>TRBV18|TRBJ2-7|once|11
CASSESYEQYF
>TRBV5-4|TRBJ1-2|few|14
CASSLDTSSSGYTF
>TRBV28|TRBJ1-1|-|14
CASLDRGGNTEAFF
>TRBV7-7|TRBJ2-3|-|15
CASSLGRGSVDTQYF
>TRBV27|TRBJ1-2|-|14
CASSLQGANYGYTF
>TRBV28|TRBJ1-5|-|14
CASSLGGNYQPQHF
>TRBV6-6|TRBJ1-5|once|13
CASSTQGSQPQHF
>TRBV25-1|TRBJ1-4|-|17
CASSRHRGLNGNEKLFF
>TRBV1|TRBJ2-5|-|18
CTSSQGLSTLAGDETQYF
>TRBV28|TRBJ2-1|-|14
CASSLSVGTIEQFF
>TRBV6-5|TRBJ2-4|-|15
CASSYSGIAKNIQYF
>TRBV7-2|TRBJ1-1|few|16
CASSGGTGIWDTEAFF